Detailed here is one TCR beta chain. CDR1 MNHNS and CDR2 SASEGT come from the germline V gene. V was pared by 10 bases and J by 1 base, with 12 bases of the junction left unmatched. There are 15 residues in the CDR3. A second roughly 7 to 11 cycle PCR used barcoded and J-beta primers. TCRdb called the 5' RACE reads again in MiXCR, with one record for every CDR3 protein. The sample shows hundreds of thousands of distinct CDR3 sequences, under 30% of them seen only once. This sample was included in a study of blood T cells in healthy people across ages. The same data also went into a second study, on T cells of mothers and their children. That work states: RNA extracted was entirely used for cDNA synthesis, approximately 1.6 ug per 15 ul. The analysis detected no persistent microchimeric T cell clones.

This chain connects TRBV6-1 to TRBJ2-5; TRBD1 matches at 7 bases. This clonotype was sampled from a boy between 5 and 17 years old in good health. The specimen sequenced was blood. The DNA for the CDR3 is TGTGCCACCACCTTGGGCAGGGGGTTCCAAGAGACCCAGTACTTC. This codes for CATTLGRGFQETQYF.